This T cell receptor beta chain was captured by sequencing in a study of T cell repertoires in cytomegalovirus infection. On the study more broadly: HLA-C-restricted CMV epitopes, recently identified, and well-studied HLA-B-restricted ones were used by the study.

V dropped 7 bases and J dropped 10 bases, with 17 bases sitting between them. The length of the CDR3 is 13 residues. Per the germline V gene, CDR1 is MNHGY and CDR2 is SAAAGT. TCRdb re-called the reads through MiXCR, storing one row per CDR3 protein. The sample has 400,000 to 600,000 distinct CDR3 sequences; roughly 43% are singletons. With respect to this clonotype: Its antigen is not identified.

This specimen consisted of cultured PBMCs, obtained from culture after CMV antigen stimulation. This TCR was recovered from a human donor in good health (CMV status not recorded). Some clones in this sample may be carry-over from other donors' samples. The chain recombines TRBV6-8 with TRBJ2-1; D is uncertain. CDR3 in amino acids: CASNEIGLAEQFF. CDR3 bases: TGTGCCAGCAACGAAATAGGGCTGGCCGAGCAGTTCTTC.